A selection of T cell receptor beta chains follows, all from one sample in a study of blood T cell repertoires in COVID-19. Profiled with immunoSEQ multiplex PCR; TCRdb holds only in-frame clones, not every one. The data contain roughly 200,000 clones, roughly 78% of them singletons. The specimen was peripheral blood. The source is a woman of 80 years or more with active or convalescent COVID-19. Each CDR3 is given without its conserved first and last residue. The D gene is left open where the match is weak.

j_call: TRBJ1-2; d_call: TRBD1; v_call: TRBV28; cdr3_aa: ASRNDRGPYGYT
j_call: TRBJ2-5; d_call: NA; v_call: TRBV11-2; cdr3_aa: ASSLVGTSYTKETQY
j_call: TRBJ2-7; d_call: TRBD1; v_call: TRBV5-1; cdr3_aa: ASSPKTGDAYEQY
j_call: TRBJ1-6; d_call: NA; v_call: TRBV5-4; cdr3_aa: ASSLSLGAQSPLH
j_call: TRBJ1-6; d_call: TRBD1; v_call: TRBV28; cdr3_aa: ASNSGQGVNSPLH
j_call: TRBJ2-7; d_call: TRBD1; v_call: TRBV5-1; cdr3_aa: ASSLGAAGTGSYEQY
j_call: TRBJ2-3; d_call: NA; v_call: TRBV9; cdr3_aa: ASSETGSDTQY
j_call: TRBJ1-2; d_call: NA; v_call: TRBV19; cdr3_aa: ASSIRYGYT
j_call: TRBJ1-4; d_call: TRBD1; v_call: TRBV3-1/TRBV3-2; cdr3_aa: ASSRAITGDATNEKLF
j_call: TRBJ1-6; d_call: NA; v_call: TRBV6-1; cdr3_aa: ASSEVGGFYNSPLH
j_call: TRBJ2-5; d_call: TRBD2; v_call: TRBV7-2; cdr3_aa: ASSTLAGVGETQY
j_call: TRBJ2-1; d_call: TRBD2; v_call: TRBV7-9; cdr3_aa: ASSLDHFAGGISYNEQF
j_call: TRBJ1-1; d_call: NA; v_call: TRBV25-1; cdr3_aa: ASSDVVGEPEAF
j_call: TRBJ1-1; d_call: TRBD1; v_call: TRBV19; cdr3_aa: ASSIHRGQGTEAF
j_call: TRBJ1-5; d_call: NA; v_call: TRBV19; cdr3_aa: ASSIGGGDQPQH
j_call: TRBJ2-3; d_call: TRBD1; v_call: TRBV3-1/TRBV3-2; cdr3_aa: ASSYRQGENTDTQY
j_call: TRBJ2-1; d_call: TRBD2; v_call: TRBV2; cdr3_aa: ASSVGGVSNEQF
j_call: TRBJ2-5; d_call: TRBD2; v_call: TRBV7-9; cdr3_aa: ASSLGLAGNQETQY
j_call: TRBJ1-1; d_call: TRBD1; v_call: TRBV10-3; cdr3_aa: AISDPGQGRDTEAF
j_call: TRBJ1-2; d_call: TRBD1; v_call: TRBV25-1; cdr3_aa: ASSSGTGGTYGYT
j_call: TRBJ2-4; d_call: TRBD1; v_call: TRBV28; cdr3_aa: ASSSTGSNIQY
j_call: TRBJ2-3; d_call: TRBD1; v_call: TRBV27; cdr3_aa: ASSFGTGGIDTQY
j_call: TRBJ1-5; d_call: NA; v_call: TRBV28; cdr3_aa: ASSRTVSNQPQH
j_call: TRBJ2-5; d_call: NA; v_call: TRBV6-5; cdr3_aa: ASRIGERETQY
j_call: TRBJ1-2; d_call: TRBD1; v_call: TRBV12-3/TRBV12-4; cdr3_aa: ASSSGGYGYT
j_call: TRBJ1-2; d_call: NA; v_call: TRBV19; cdr3_aa: ASSIDVRVNYGYT
j_call: TRBJ2-5; d_call: NA; v_call: TRBV3-1/TRBV3-2; cdr3_aa: ASSQRSRETQY
j_call: TRBJ2-5; d_call: TRBD1; v_call: TRBV5-1; cdr3_aa: ASSGGLGQGLKDPQY
j_call: TRBJ1-2; d_call: NA; v_call: TRBV19; cdr3_aa: ASSTFRGGANYGYT
j_call: TRBJ2-7; d_call: TRBD1; v_call: TRBV7-9; cdr3_aa: AVTGVEQY
j_call: TRBJ1-1; d_call: TRBD1; v_call: TRBV5-4; cdr3_aa: ASSSPTGGTEAF
j_call: TRBJ1-2; d_call: NA; v_call: TRBV5-6; cdr3_aa: ASSRAGRGDYGYT
j_call: TRBJ2-3; d_call: NA; v_call: TRBV5-6; cdr3_aa: ASSFSTTDTQY
j_call: TRBJ2-1; d_call: NA; v_call: TRBV6-2/TRBV6-3; cdr3_aa: ASSKGGINNEQF